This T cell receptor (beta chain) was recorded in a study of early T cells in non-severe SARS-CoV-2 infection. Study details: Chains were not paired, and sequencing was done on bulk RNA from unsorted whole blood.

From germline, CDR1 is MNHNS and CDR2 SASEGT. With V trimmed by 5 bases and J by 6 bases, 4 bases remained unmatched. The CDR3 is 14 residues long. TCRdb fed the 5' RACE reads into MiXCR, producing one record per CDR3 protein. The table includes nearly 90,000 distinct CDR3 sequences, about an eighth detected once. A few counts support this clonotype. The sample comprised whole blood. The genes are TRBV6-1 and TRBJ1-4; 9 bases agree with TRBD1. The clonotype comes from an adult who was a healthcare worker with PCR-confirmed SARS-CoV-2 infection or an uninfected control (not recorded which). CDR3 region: CASSPRTGDEKLFF. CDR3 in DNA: TGTGCCAGCAGTCCTAGGACAGGGGATGAAAAACTGTTTTTT.